Given below is one T cell receptor (beta chain) in context. The target antigen is unknown. The source of the sample is a study of CD4 T cells in relation to SARS-CoV-2 and coronaviruses. Study overall: ViraFEST: roughly ten-day antigen culture of PBMCs, then TCR beta CDR3 sequencing.

Clones were sequenced by immunoSEQ multiplex PCR, and TCRdb holds only the in-frame ones, with some missing. Counted here are about 21,000 clones, roughly four fifths occurring once; the ten biggest clones make up 20% to 25%. Regarding the study as a whole: In 55% to 75% of donors, memory CD4+ clonotypes crossrecognized SARS-CoV-2 and at least one common cold coronavirus spike.

Unexposed donor CD4+ T cells date from about 2011-2018, before the COVID-19 pandemic. After approximately 10 days of culture, CD4+ T cells were isolated. Testing used SARS-CoV-2 S/N and four cold-coronavirus spikes on unexposed-donor CD4+ T cells, cells permitting. PBMCs were plated at two million per well in IL-2-containing medium. CDR1 and CDR2 from the germline V gene are KGHDR and SFDVKD. V lost 3 bases and J lost 8, with 10 bases in between. The CDR3 spans 13 residues. The gene calls are TRBV24-1 and TRBJ2-1, with D unresolved. Specimen: CD4+ T cells from PBMCs, cultured in vitro. This receptor was identified in a human donor in good health. The CDR3 DNA sequence: TGTGCCACCAGTGATCCACTGGGCCATGAGCAGTTCTTC. Encoded protein: CATSDPLGHEQFF.